These 17 T cell receptor beta chains came from one sample sequenced in a study of shared clonotypes between healthy human individuals. Clones were sequenced by immunoSEQ multiplex PCR, and TCRdb holds only the in-frame ones, with some missing. Here the sample spans some 1,400,000 clones, 96% being singletons. The sample taken for sequencing was naive CD4+ T cells sorted from blood. Described subset: CD45RA+ positively selected. These TCRs come from a man aged 25 to 40 in good health.

In its sample, this clone was seen once. The chain combines TRBV7-9 with TRBJ2-2; 8 positions match TRBD1. Germline lookup yields CDR1 SEHNR and CDR2 FQNEAQ (reference sequence). Unmatched junction bases numbered 1, after V lost 0 bases and J lost 1 base. The CDR3 has 16 amino acids. The chain's CDR3 is CASSLAGTGNTGELFF. DNA of the CDR3: TGTGCCAGCAGCTTAGCCGGGACAGGGAACACCGGGGAGCTGTTTTTT.

V usage is TRBV1 and J usage is TRBJ2-7; TRBD1 is taken as the D call from the table, unchecked against the DNA. TRBV1 is described as a pseudogene. The CDR3 contains 17 residues. The CDR3 loop is CTSSQYPPGTQSYEQYF. For the CDR3, the DNA is TGCACCAGCAGCCAGTATCCCCCTGGGACACAATCCTACGAGCAGTACTTC.

This CDR3 is CASSQEVNGWSEQYF. The DNA for the CDR3 is TGCGCCAGCAGCCAAGAAGTTAACGGCTGGAGCGAGCAGTACTTC. V and J are TRBV4-1 and TRBJ2-7; D is ambiguous. There are 15 residues in the CDR3. Germline V gives CDR1 MGHRA, CDR2 YSYEKL. V lost 0 bases and J 6 bases, leaving 15 bases between the germline ends.

This CDR3 is CASATSGRISYNEQFF. The CDR3 DNA is TGTGCCAGTGCGACTAGCGGGAGGATCTCCTACAATGAGCAGTTCTTC. The chain carries TRBV7-6 and TRBJ2-1; 13 bases fit TRBD2. V trimming: 9 bases; J trimming: 0 bases; junction bases outside the gene matches: 5. The CDR3 is made up of 16 amino acids. Germline V gene data show CDR1 as SGHVS and CDR2 as FNYEAQ.

As regards this clone: The same CDR3 can be traced to other DNA sequences in this sample. This rearrangement joins TRBV5-1 to TRBJ2-3; D uncertain. The V gene lost 4 bases and the J gene lost 0 bases, with 9 bases spanning the gap. Germline V gene lookup returns CDR1 SGHRS and CDR2 YFSETQ. This CDR3 comprises 14 residues. CDR3 nucleotide sequence: TGCGCCAGCAGCCGAGACACTAGCACAGATACGCAGTATTTT. The encoded protein is CASSRDTSTDTQYF.

The chain combines TRBV9 with TRBJ2-1; TRBD2 agrees at 10 bases. Germline CDR1 is SGDLS and CDR2 is YYNGEE. The junction had 9 bases not matched to a gene; V was cut back by 4 bases and J by 8 bases. The CDR3 loop spans 15 amino acids. Here the CDR3 reads CASSPRLAGVYEQFF. The CDR3 nucleotides read TGTGCCAGCAGCCCCCGGCTAGCGGGAGTTTATGAGCAGTTCTTC.

DNA of the CDR3: TGTGCCATCAGTGAGCCTCCAAATTCACCCCTCCACTTT. It specifies CAISEPPNSPLHF. The chain joins TRBV10-3 to TRBJ1-6; D unclear. Trimming removed 2 bases from V and 7 bases from J, with 6 bases in between. The CDR3 contains 13 residues. CDR1 ENHRY and CDR2 SYGVKD come from the germline V gene.

This chain links TRBV7-3 with TRBJ2-5; D is unresolved. Trimming stripped 5 bases from V and 3 bases from J, with 10 bases between. CDR1 and CDR2 (germline): SGHTA, FQGTGA. The CDR3 extends over 13 amino acids. CDR3 residues: CASSDSAKETQYF. The CDR3 nucleotides read TGTGCCAGCAGCGACTCGGCTAAAGAGACCCAGTACTTC.

This rearrangement joins TRBV6-1 to TRBJ2-4; 8 bases align to TRBD2. Unmatched junction bases numbered 7, after V lost 6 bases and J lost 3 bases. The CDR3 covers 15 residues. Germline V CDR1 and CDR2: MNHNS, SASEGT. The CDR3 DNA is TGTGCCAGCAGGTCCGCCGGGGGGGACAAAAACATTCAGTACTTC. Translation gives CASRSAGGDKNIQYF.

The V and J genes are TRBV6-4 and TRBJ1-2; 9 bases fit TRBD1. This CDR3 spans 14 amino acids. J was trimmed by 2 bases and V by 6 bases; bases with no gene match: 4. Germline assignment: CDR1 MRHNA and CDR2 SNTAGT. The CDR3 coding sequence is TGTGCCAGCAGCGAGGGACAGGGCAACTATGGCTACACCTTC. Protein: CASSEGQGNYGYTF.

This chain uses TRBV7-9 with TRBJ2-1; a weak D match, TRBD2 (6 bases). Germline lookup yields CDR1 SEHNR and CDR2 FQNEAQ (reference sequence). The germline V and J ends were trimmed by 4 bases and 10 bases, with 8 bases remaining between them. The CDR3 is made up of 11 amino acids. The CDR3 DNA follows: TGTGCCAGCAGCTCCCGGGAGGAGCAGTTCTTC. Translated, it gives CASSSREEQFF. Variable domain in full (rest from reference TRBV7-9 and TRBJ2-1): DTGVSQNPRHKITKRGQNVTFRCDPISEHNRLYWYRQTLGQGPEFLTYFQNEAQLEKSRLLSDRFSAERPKGSFSTLEIQRTEQGDSAMYLCASSSREEQFFGPGTRLTVL.

The rearrangement links TRBV28 to TRBJ1-1, with 9 bases aligning to TRBD1. Germline assignment: CDR1 MDHEN and CDR2 SYDVKM. This CDR3 has 15 residues. Trimming removed 8 bases from V and 5 bases from J; junction bases left unmatched: 12. The CDR3 region has the DNA TGTGCCAGCGGTACAACAGGGGGCGTGTATACTGAAGCTTTCTTT. Protein: CASGTTGGVYTEAFF. The full variable domain, rest sourced from reference TRBV28 and TRBJ1-1, is DVKVTQSSRYLVKRTGEKVFLECVQDMDHENMFWYRQDPGLGLRLIYFSYDVKMKEKGDIPEGYSVSREKKERFSLILESASTNQTSMYLCASGTTGGVYTEAFFGQGTRLTVV.

The chain combines TRBV5-6 with TRBJ1-5, with D hard to call. CDR1 SGHDT and CDR2 YYEEEE come from the germline V gene. The V end was cut by 3 bases, the J end by 0 bases, with 16 bases between. This CDR3 has 17 residues. CDR3 sequence: CASSSWTGINSNQPQHF. CDR3 nucleotides: TGTGCCAGCAGCTCATGGACCGGAATAAATAGCAATCAGCCCCAGCATTTT.

V is TRBV27 and J is TRBJ1-1, with D perhaps TRBD1 (6 bases). The V and J ends lost 2 bases and 6 bases respectively, with 16 bases between them. This CDR3 contains 15 residues. The germline gives CDR1 MNHEY, CDR2 SMNVEV (reference sequence). The chain's CDR3 is CASSLLGQGLPEAFF. For the CDR3, the DNA is TGTGCCAGCAGTTTACTGGGCCAGGGGTTACCTGAAGCTTTCTTT.

The gene calls are TRBV6-5 and TRBJ1-1; 10 nucleotides line up with TRBD1. The CDR3 length is 15 residues. Trimming cost V 8 bases and J 4 bases; bases outside gene matches: 10. Germline V gene lookup returns CDR1 MNHEY and CDR2 SVGAGI. CDR3 in DNA: TGTGCCAGCTCCCCGGGACAGGGGATGTTCACTGAAGCTTTCTTT. Its translation: CASSPGQGMFTEAFF.

V is TRBV4-1 and J is TRBJ1-2; TRBD1 might be the D (6 bases). The CDR3 totals 15 residues. Looked up from germline, CDR1 is MGHRA and CDR2 is YSYEKL. The V end was cut by 2 bases, the J end by 2 bases, with 12 bases between. CDR3 region: CASSQPRDTNYGYTF. CDR3 nucleotide sequence: TGCGCCAGCAGCCAACCCCGGGACACCAACTATGGCTACACCTTC.

Notes on this clone: The same CDR3 arises from other DNA sequences in this sample as well. V and J are TRBV5-4 and TRBJ2-3; tentatively, D is TRBD1 or TRBD2 (7 bases each). CDR3 size: 15 residues. Germline V gives CDR1 SGHNT, CDR2 YYREEE (reference sequence). The V end lost 1 base, the J end lost 1 base, and 10 bases lay between the germline ends. CDR3 protein: CASSLSGGGTDTQYF. In DNA, the CDR3 is TGTGCCAGCAGCTTGTCAGGGGGGGGCACAGATACGCAGTATTTT.